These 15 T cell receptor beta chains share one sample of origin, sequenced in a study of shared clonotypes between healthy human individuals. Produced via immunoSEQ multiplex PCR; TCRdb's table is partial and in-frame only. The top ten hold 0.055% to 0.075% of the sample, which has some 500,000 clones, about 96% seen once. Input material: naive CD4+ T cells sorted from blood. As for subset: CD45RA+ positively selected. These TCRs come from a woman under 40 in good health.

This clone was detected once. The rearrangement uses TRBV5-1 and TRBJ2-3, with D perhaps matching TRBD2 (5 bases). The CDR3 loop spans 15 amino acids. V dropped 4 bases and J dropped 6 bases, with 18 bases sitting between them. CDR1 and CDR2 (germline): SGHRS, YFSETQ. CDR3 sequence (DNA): TGCGCCAGCAGCCCAACCCGCGGGCCGGGGGATACGCAGTATTTT. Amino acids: CASSPTRGPGDTQYF.

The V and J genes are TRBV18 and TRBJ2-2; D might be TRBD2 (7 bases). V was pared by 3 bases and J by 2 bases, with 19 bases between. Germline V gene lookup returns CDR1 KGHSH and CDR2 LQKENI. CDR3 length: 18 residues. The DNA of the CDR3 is TGTGCCAGCTCACCCTTGGACGGGAGCGGGACAAACACCGGGGAGCTGTTTTTT. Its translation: CASSPLDGSGTNTGELFF.

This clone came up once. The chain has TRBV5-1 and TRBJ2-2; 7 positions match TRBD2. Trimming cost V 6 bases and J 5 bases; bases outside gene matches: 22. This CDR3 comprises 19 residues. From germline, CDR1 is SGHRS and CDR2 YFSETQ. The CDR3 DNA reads TGCGCCAGCACTTCCGTTATTCTGGGCGCGGGAGTCGGAACCGGGGAGCTGTTTTTT. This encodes CASTSVILGAGVGTGELFF.

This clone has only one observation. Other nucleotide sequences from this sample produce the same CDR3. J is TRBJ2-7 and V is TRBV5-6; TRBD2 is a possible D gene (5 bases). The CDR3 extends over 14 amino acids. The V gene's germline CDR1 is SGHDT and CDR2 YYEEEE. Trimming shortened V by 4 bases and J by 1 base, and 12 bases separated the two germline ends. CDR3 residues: CASSHRGPSYEQYF. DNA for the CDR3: TGTGCCAGCAGCCACCGAGGGCCGTCCTACGAGCAGTACTTC.

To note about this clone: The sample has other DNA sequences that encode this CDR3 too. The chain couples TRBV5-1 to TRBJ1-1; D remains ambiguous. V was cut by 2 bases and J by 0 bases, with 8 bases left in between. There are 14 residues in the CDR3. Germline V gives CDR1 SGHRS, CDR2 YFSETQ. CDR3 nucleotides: TGCGCCAGCAGCTTAGCCGAAATGAACACTGAAGCTTTCTTT. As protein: CASSLAEMNTEAFF.

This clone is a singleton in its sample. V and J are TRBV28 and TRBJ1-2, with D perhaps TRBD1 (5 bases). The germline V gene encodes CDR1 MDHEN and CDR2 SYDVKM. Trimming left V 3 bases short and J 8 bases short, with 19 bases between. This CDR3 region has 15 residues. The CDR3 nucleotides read TGTGCCAGCAGTTTGGGGCATTGGCTCCAAGGGGGCTACACCTTC. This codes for CASSLGHWLQGGYTF.

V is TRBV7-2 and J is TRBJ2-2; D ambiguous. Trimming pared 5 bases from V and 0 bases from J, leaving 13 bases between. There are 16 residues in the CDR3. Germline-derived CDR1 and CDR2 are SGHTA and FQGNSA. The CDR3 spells CASSRRPGSNTGELFF. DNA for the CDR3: TGTGCCAGCAGCAGACGCCCCGGTTCGAACACCGGGGAGCTGTTTTTT. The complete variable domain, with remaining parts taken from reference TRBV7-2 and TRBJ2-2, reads GAGVSQSPSNKVTEKGKDVELRCDPISGHTALYWYRQSLGQGLEFLIYFQGNSAPDKSGLPSDRFSAERTGGSVSTLTIQRTQQEDSAVYLCASSRRPGSNTGELFFGEGSRLTVL.

CDR3 coding DNA: TGTGCCAGCAGCCCTCCCGGGACTAGCGGAGCATACGAGCAGTACTTC. This encodes CASSPPGTSGAYEQYF. This chain connects TRBV16 to TRBJ2-7, with 11 positions matching TRBD2. The CDR3 is 16 amino acids. CDR1 and CDR2 (germline): KGHSY, FQNENV. Trimming at V came to 4 bases and at J to 4 bases, leaving 9 bases not matched to a gene.

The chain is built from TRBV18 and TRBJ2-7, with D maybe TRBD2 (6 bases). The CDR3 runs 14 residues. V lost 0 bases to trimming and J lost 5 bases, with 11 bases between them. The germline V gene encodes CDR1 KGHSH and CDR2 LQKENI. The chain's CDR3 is CASSPPSGANEQYF. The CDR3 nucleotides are TGTGCCAGCTCACCACCTTCGGGAGCCAACGAGCAGTACTTC. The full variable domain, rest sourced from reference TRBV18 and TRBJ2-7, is NAGVMQNPRHLVRRRGQEARLRCSPMKGHSHVYWYRQLPEEGLKFMVYLQKENIIDESGMPKERFSAEFPKEGPSILRIQQVVRGDSAAYFCASSPPSGANEQYFGPGTRLTVT.

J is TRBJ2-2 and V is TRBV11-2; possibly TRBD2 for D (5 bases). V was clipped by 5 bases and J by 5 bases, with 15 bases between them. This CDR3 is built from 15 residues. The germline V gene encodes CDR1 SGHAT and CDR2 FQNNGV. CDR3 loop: CASSNGGTKTGELFF. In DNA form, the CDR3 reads TGTGCCAGCAGCAATGGAGGAACTAAGACCGGGGAGCTGTTTTTT. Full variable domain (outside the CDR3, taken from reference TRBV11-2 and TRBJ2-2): EAGVAQSPRYKIIEKRQSVAFWCNPISGHATLYWYQQILGQGPKLLIQFQNNGVVDDSQLPKDRFSAERLKGVDSTLKIQPAKLEDSAVYLCASSNGGTKTGELFFGEGSRLTVL.

In nucleotides, the CDR3 is TGTGCCAGCACGACAGGGATCTACGAGCAGTACTTC. Translated: CASTTGIYEQYF. This sequence joins TRBV28 and TRBJ2-7; 7 nucleotides align to TRBD1. J was trimmed by 3 bases and V by 7 bases; bases with no gene match: 3. This CDR3 has 12 amino acids. Germline V gene lookup returns CDR1 MDHEN and CDR2 SYDVKM.

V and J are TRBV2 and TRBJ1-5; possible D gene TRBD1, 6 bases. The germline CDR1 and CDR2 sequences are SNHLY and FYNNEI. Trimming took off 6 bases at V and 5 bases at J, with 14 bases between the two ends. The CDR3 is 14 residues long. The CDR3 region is CASRTGTWDQPQHF. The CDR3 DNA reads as TGTGCCAGCAGAACAGGGACTTGGGATCAGCCCCAGCATTTT.

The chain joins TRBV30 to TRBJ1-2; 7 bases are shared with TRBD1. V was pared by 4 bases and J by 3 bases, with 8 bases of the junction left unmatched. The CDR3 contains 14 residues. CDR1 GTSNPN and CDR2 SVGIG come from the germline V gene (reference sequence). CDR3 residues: CAWTRAGTDYGYTF. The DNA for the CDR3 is TGTGCCTGGACTCGCGCCGGGACAGACTATGGCTACACCTTC.

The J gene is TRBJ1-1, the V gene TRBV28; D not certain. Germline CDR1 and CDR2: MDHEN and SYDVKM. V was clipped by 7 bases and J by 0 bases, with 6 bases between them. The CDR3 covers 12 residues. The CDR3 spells CASMGMNTEAFF. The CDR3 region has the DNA TGTGCCAGCATGGGGATGAACACTGAAGCTTTCTTT.

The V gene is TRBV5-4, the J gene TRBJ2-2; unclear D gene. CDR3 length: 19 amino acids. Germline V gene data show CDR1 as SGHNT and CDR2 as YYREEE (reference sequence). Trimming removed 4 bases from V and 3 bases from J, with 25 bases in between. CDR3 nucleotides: TGTGCCAGCAGCCATATATTGCGACCCCGGAAGGTCGACACCGGGGAGCTGTTTTTT. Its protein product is CASSHILRPRKVDTGELFF.